Below are 31 T cell receptor beta chains sequenced from a single sample in a study of T cells in Graves' hyperthyroidism and ophthalmopathy. The TCR beta CDR3 regions underwent amplification using RNA transcripts as the source. HTBI primers were the set used in a first-round RT-PCR of the TCR CDR3. TCRdb itself ran the multiplex PCR reads through MiXCR, one entry per CDR3 protein. The sample records some 510,000 distinct CDR3 sequences, less than 25% being singletons. Sequenced sample: blood. The origin of the receptors is a man aged 18 to 30 with Graves' hyperthyroidism.

This clonotype was recorded a few times. The rearrangement links TRBV7-8 to TRBJ1-5; D is unresolved. With 1 base removed from V and 7 bases from J, the gap between germline ends came to 17 bases. In germline, CDR1 is SGHVS, CDR2 FQNEAQ. The CDR3 sequence is 16 residues long. The CDR3 loop reads CASSLGGRRSGQPQHF. CDR3 coding DNA: TGTGCCAGCAGCTTAGGAGGCAGGAGATCAGGACAGCCCCAGCATTTT.

This clonotype was recorded many times. The chain has TRBV20-1 and TRBJ2-5; the D is unclear. The CDR3 sequence is 15 residues long. V was trimmed by 4 bases and J by 5 bases, leaving 20 bases between them. Germline CDR1 is DFQATT and CDR2 is SNEGSKA (reference sequence). In DNA form, the CDR3 reads TGCAGTGCTATTCCCCTTAGGGCAGCCCATGAGACCCAGTACTTC. This gives the protein CSAIPLRAAHETQYF.

At least ten counts were recorded for this clonotype. The rearrangement uses TRBV11-2 and TRBJ2-5; D gene uncertain. From germline, CDR1 is SGHAT and CDR2 FQNNGV. The CDR3 has 14 amino acids. V gave up 5 bases and J gave up 5 bases, with 15 bases separating them. The CDR3 DNA is TGTGCCAGCAGCACCCGTCCCGCTAGGGAGACCCAGTACTTC. Translated: CASSTRPARETQYF.

Concerning this clonotype: Lacking the conserved final phenylalanine or tryptophan, this CDR3 likely reflects a read error. The V and J genes are TRBV10-2 and TRBJ1-2, with a weak D call TRBD1 (5 bases). The ends were cut back, 0 bases at V and 7 bases at J, with 12 bases in the middle. In germline, CDR1 is WSHSY, CDR2 SAAADI. CDR3 length: 14 residues. The CDR3 sequence is CASSESQGWSGYTY. The CDR3 DNA reads as TGCGCCAGCAGTGAGTCCCAGGGTTGGTCTGGCTACACCTAC.

This clonotype was observed many times. The chain's CDR3 is CASSLEGVLAKNIQYF. CDR3 nucleotide sequence: TGTGCCAGCAGCTTAGAAGGCGTTCTAGCCAAAAACATTCAGTACTTC. The chain employs TRBV5-5 and TRBJ2-4; no reliable D call. The CDR3 runs to 16 residues. Trimming removed 2 bases from V and 0 bases from J, with 12 bases in between. Looked up from germline, CDR1 is SGHKS and CDR2 is YYEKEE (reference sequence).

This clonotype appeared many times. This chain connects TRBV7-8 to TRBJ1-1, with TRBD1 identical over 11 bases. The trim removed 6 bases at V and 3 bases at J, leaving 12 bases unmatched. Germline lookup yields CDR1 SGHVS and CDR2 FQNEAQ. The CDR3 is made up of 17 amino acids. CDR3 residues: CASSFSGTGGLDTEAFF. The CDR3 coding sequence is TGTGCCAGCAGTTTCAGCGGGACAGGGGGTTTGGACACTGAAGCTTTCTTT.

This clonotype was observed at least ten times. The V call is TRBV10-3, the J call TRBJ1-5; perhaps TRBD1 as D (6 bases). The CDR3 loop spans 15 amino acids. The V gene's germline CDR1 is ENHRY and CDR2 SYGVKD. The V gene lost 10 bases and the J gene lost 2 bases, with 18 bases spanning the gap. The CDR3 coding sequence is TGTGCCACCACTCCGGCAGGGGAGGGCAATCAGCCCCAGCATTTT. Its protein is CATTPAGEGNQPQHF.

This clonotype came up many times. The chain combines TRBV11-2 with TRBJ2-5; 10 bases are shared with TRBD2. The CDR3 has 15 amino acids. The junction had 5 bases not matched to a gene; V was cut back by 2 bases and J by 5 bases. Germline V gene lookup returns CDR1 SGHAT and CDR2 FQNNGV. The DNA of the CDR3 is TGTGCCAGCAGCTTAACCCCTAGCGGGGGCGAGACCCAGTACTTC. Translated: CASSLTPSGGETQYF.

This clonotype occurred many times. J is TRBJ2-6 and V is TRBV30; D is ambiguous. The CDR3 extends over 13 amino acids. V was cut by 2 bases and J by 4 bases, with 6 bases left in between. Germline V gene data show CDR1 as GTSNPN and CDR2 as SVGIG (reference sequence). CDR3 bases: TGTGCCTGGAGTCGTGCGGGGGCCAACGTCCTGACTTTC. It codes for CAWSRAGANVLTF.

The chain carries TRBV30 and TRBJ2-7; TRBD1 matches at 7 bases. Trimming removed 0 bases from V and 1 base from J; junction bases left unmatched: 3. Per germline, CDR1 GTSNPN and CDR2 SVGIG (reference sequence). CDR3 size: 14 residues. The CDR3 loop is CAWSVGDSSYEQYF. The CDR3 nucleotides are TGTGCCTGGAGTGTCGGGGACAGTTCCTACGAGCAGTACTTC.

The chain joins TRBV19 to TRBJ2-7, with TRBD1 matching over 11 bases. The CDR3 contains 13 residues. Trimming took 9 bases from V and 3 from J; bases not matched to a gene: 4. Germline lookup yields CDR1 LNHDA and CDR2 SQIVND (reference sequence). CDR3 region: CASGQGAFYEQYF. DNA for the CDR3: TGTGCCAGCGGACAGGGGGCCTTCTACGAGCAGTACTTC.

This clonotype was observed at least ten times. The CDR3 here is CASSIGGGNNQPQHF. The CDR3 coding sequence is TGTGCCAGTAGTATAGGAGGAGGCAACAATCAGCCCCAGCATTTT. This rearrangement joins TRBV19 to TRBJ1-5; D unclear. Trimming took 1 base from V and 3 from J, leaving 10 bases between them. CDR1 and CDR2 from the germline V gene are LNHDA and SQIVND (reference sequence). This CDR3 is 15 amino acids long.

This clonotype was recorded a few times. The genes are TRBV19 and TRBJ1-1; 7 bases match TRBD1. The CDR3 spans 14 residues. The germline V gene encodes CDR1 LNHDA and CDR2 SQIVND (reference sequence). Germline trimming cut 6 bases from V and 1 base from J; bases unmatched to any gene: 5. The CDR3: CASRGDRQNTEAFF. The DNA of the CDR3 is TGTGCCAGTAGAGGGGACAGACAGAACACTGAAGCTTTCTTT.

This clonotype is medium-sized (0.01 to 0.1%) in the sample. This chain joins TRBV6-5 and TRBJ2-5; TRBD1 might be the D (6 bases). Trimming took 7 bases from V and 5 from J, leaving 20 bases between them. The germline V gene has CDR1 MNHEY and CDR2 SVGAGI. This CDR3 comprises 15 residues. In DNA form, the CDR3 reads TGTGCCAGCATCCAGGCCCAGGGGTTGAGGGAGACCCAGTACTTC. This translates into CASIQAQGLRETQYF.

This clonotype occurred many times. The chain uses TRBV15 and TRBJ1-2, with TRBD1 as a possible D gene (5 bases). Trimming removed 0 bases from V and 5 bases from J, with 10 bases in between. CDR1 and CDR2 from the germline V gene are LNHNV and YYDKDF (reference sequence). This CDR3 region has 14 residues. For the CDR3, the DNA is TGTGCCACCAGCAGAGATAAGGGACCTTATGGCTACACCTTC. This sequence encodes CATSRDKGPYGYTF.

Ten or more counts support this clonotype. The rearrangement uses TRBV20-1 and TRBJ2-7; D is unclear. The CDR3 runs to 13 residues. V was clipped by 8 bases and J by 6 bases, with 20 bases between them. CDR1 is DFQATT and CDR2 is SNEGSKA in the germline V gene (reference sequence). CDR3 sequence: CSSSGRVASEQYF. The CDR3 DNA reads as TGCAGTTCTTCTGGACGGGTGGCTTCCGAGCAGTACTTC.

To note about this clonotype: The final CDR3 position lacks the conserved phenylalanine or tryptophan, pointing to a likely read error. The chain links TRBV6-2 or TRBV6-3 to TRBJ1-5; no clear D gene. Germline V gives CDR1 MNHEY, CDR2 SVGEGT. The germline V and J ends were trimmed by 8 bases and 4 bases, with 12 bases remaining between them. The CDR3 is 13 amino acids. The CDR3 here is CASGPRGNQPQHV. The CDR3 nucleotides are TGTGCCAGCGGTCCCCGGGGAAATCAGCCCCAGCATGTT.

The gene calls are TRBV9 and TRBJ1-4, with D unclear. This CDR3 contains 15 residues. Trimming left V 3 bases short and J 0 bases short, with 9 bases between. Per the germline V gene, CDR1 is SGDLS and CDR2 is YYNGEE. CDR3 coding DNA: TGTGCCAGCAGCGGGACGAAAGCAACTAATGAAAAACTGTTTTTT. It codes for CASSGTKATNEKLFF.

This clonotype came up many times. The chain couples TRBV19 to TRBJ1-1; D remains unclear. The CDR3 covers 13 residues. V was pared by 4 bases and J by 2 bases, with 8 bases between. Germline V lookup: CDR1 LNHDA, CDR2 SQIVND (reference sequence). This chain's CDR3 is CASSRQPNTEAFF. Written as DNA, the CDR3 is TGTGCCAGTAGTAGGCAGCCTAACACTGAAGCTTTCTTT. The full variable domain, completed using reference TRBV19 and TRBJ1-1, is DGGITQSPKYLFRKEGQNVTLSCEQNLNHDAMYWYRQDPGQGLRLIYYSQIVNDFQKGDIAEGYSVSREKKESFPLTVTSAQKNPTAFYLCASSRQPNTEAFFGQGTRLTVV.

This clonotype was detected ten times or more. This chain uses TRBV6-2 or TRBV6-3 with TRBJ2-7; 13 nucleotides line up with TRBD2. CDR3 length: 15 amino acids. Germline-derived CDR1 and CDR2 are MNHEY and SVGEGT. V was clipped by 5 bases and J by 5 bases; unmatched bases: 6. The CDR3, as DNA: TGTGCCAGCAGTCGGGGGACTAGCGGGGTACACGAGCAGTACTTC. It codes for CASSRGTSGVHEQYF.

In this sample, this clonotype turned up many times. The V and J genes are TRBV20-1 and TRBJ1-1; D is undetermined. The CDR3 is 13 residues long. Germline-derived CDR1 and CDR2 are DFQATT and SNEGSKA (reference sequence). V lost 3 bases to trimming and J lost 4 bases, with 12 bases between them. The CDR3 loop is CSASETAGTEAFF. In DNA, the CDR3 is TGCAGTGCTAGTGAGACGGCGGGCACTGAAGCTTTCTTT.

This clonotype occurred many times. The V call is TRBV4-1, the J call TRBJ1-2; D is ambiguous. Germline V gives CDR1 MGHRA, CDR2 YSYEKL. The CDR3 consists of 15 residues. The V and J ends lost 3 bases and 4 bases respectively, with 15 bases between them. CDR3 coding DNA: TGCGCCAGCAGCCATCCTAGGGCAGGAGGCTATGGCTACACCTTC. Its translation is CASSHPRAGGYGYTF.

There are many counts of this clonotype. CDR3 sequence reads: CASRPLTSQGNTEAFF. The CDR3, as DNA: TGTGCCAGCCGCCCTCTAACCTCGCAGGGGAACACTGAAGCTTTCTTT. The rearrangement joins TRBV6-7 to TRBJ1-1, with a possible D match to TRBD1 (5 bases). TRBV6-7 is annotated as an ORF whose role is uncertain. This CDR3 comprises 16 residues. Trimming pared 8 bases from V and 1 base from J, leaving 20 bases between.

This clonotype was detected ten times or more. This rearrangement joins TRBV6-5 to TRBJ2-2; no definite D call. V lost 0 bases to trimming and J lost 3 bases, with 11 bases between them. Germline V gives CDR1 MNHEY, CDR2 SVGAGI. CDR3 length: 16 residues. The CDR3 protein is CASSYSAGWDTGELFF. The DNA of the CDR3 is TGTGCCAGCAGTTACTCGGCAGGTTGGGACACCGGGGAGCTGTTTTTT.

This clonotype was detected ten times or more. CDR3 region: CASSSGAGYEQYF. The CDR3, as DNA: TGTGCCAGCAGTTCGGGGGCAGGATACGAGCAGTACTTC. The rearrangement joins TRBV27 to TRBJ2-7; D may be TRBD1 or TRBD2 (6 bases each). V was trimmed by 4 bases and J by 4 bases, leaving 11 bases between them. The CDR3 totals 13 residues. The germline V gene encodes CDR1 MNHEY and CDR2 SMNVEV (reference sequence).

V usage is TRBV6-5 and J usage is TRBJ2-1; TRBD2 agrees at 10 bases. CDR3 length: 15 amino acids. Germline V gene data show CDR1 as MNHEY and CDR2 as SVGAGI. The V and J ends lost 4 bases and 0 bases, in that order; junction bases with no gene match: 0. DNA of the CDR3: TGTGCCAGCAGTTCTAGCGGGGGCTCCTACAATGAGCAGTTCTTC. It is translated as CASSSSGGSYNEQFF.

The sample holds a few counts of this clonotype. This may be a read error: a much more frequent sequence differs by one nucleotide. The gene calls are TRBV9 and TRBJ2-7, with no clear D. Germline V gene lookup returns CDR1 SGDLS and CDR2 YYNGEE. The germline V and J ends were trimmed by 3 bases and 4 bases, with 11 bases remaining between them. The CDR3 length is 13 residues. The CDR3 bases are TGTGCCAGCAGCGGGATGGACCGTTACGAGCAGTACTTC. Residues: CASSGMDRYEQYF.

This clonotype was seen many times. The chain joins TRBV25-1 to TRBJ2-7; weak D call: TRBD1 (6 bases). This CDR3 has 15 amino acids. V lost 6 bases and J 0 bases, leaving 15 bases between the germline ends. Germline-derived CDR1 and CDR2 are MGHDK and SYGVNS. The CDR3 DNA follows: TGTGCCAGCAGCCCCTCGACAGGAAACTCCTACGAGCAGTACTTC. Translation gives CASSPSTGNSYEQYF.

This chain uses TRBV28 with TRBJ2-5; 12 positions match TRBD1. Germline CDR1 is MDHEN and CDR2 is SYDVKM. V gave up 5 bases and J gave up 4 bases; unmatched junction bases: 17. The CDR3 sequence is 19 residues long. Here the CDR3 reads CASSPTLRTGTGGAETQYF. The CDR3 DNA is TGTGCCAGCAGTCCCACCCTACGAACCGGGACAGGGGGCGCAGAGACCCAGTACTTC.

In its sample, this clonotype was seen many times. This sequence joins TRBV28 and TRBJ1-3, with D unresolved. This CDR3 contains 16 residues. Germline assignment: CDR1 MDHEN and CDR2 SYDVKM. The V gene lost 5 bases and the J gene lost 8 bases, with 22 bases spanning the gap. CDR3 region: CASSPFSFGEGYTIYF. The CDR3 DNA sequence: TGTGCCAGCAGTCCCTTCTCCTTTGGGGAGGGATACACCATATATTTT.

This clonotype was seen more than once but under ten times. V is TRBV12-3 or TRBV12-4 and J is TRBJ1-5, with 10 positions matching TRBD1. This CDR3 has 17 amino acids. V dropped 4 bases and J dropped 4; count of bases not matched to a gene: 10. CDR3 DNA: TGTGCCAGCAGTTCGTCCTCCGCGGGACAGGGGAATCAGCCCCAGCATTTT. Amino acid sequence: CASSSSSAGQGNQPQHF.